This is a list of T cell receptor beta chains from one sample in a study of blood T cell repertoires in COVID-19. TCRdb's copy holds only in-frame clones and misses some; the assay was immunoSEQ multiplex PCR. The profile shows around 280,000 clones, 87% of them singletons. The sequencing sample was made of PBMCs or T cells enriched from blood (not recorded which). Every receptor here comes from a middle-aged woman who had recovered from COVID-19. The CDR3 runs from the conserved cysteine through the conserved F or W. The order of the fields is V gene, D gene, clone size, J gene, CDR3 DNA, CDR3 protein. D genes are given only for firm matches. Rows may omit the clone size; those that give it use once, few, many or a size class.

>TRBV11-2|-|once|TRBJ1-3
TGTGCCAGCAGCTCCCGGAACGGGTCTGGAAACACCATATATTTT
CASSSRNGSGNTIYF
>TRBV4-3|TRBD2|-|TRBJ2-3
TGCGCCAGCAGCCGAGAACTAGCGCTGGGCACAGATACGCAGTATTTT
CASSRELALGTDTQYF
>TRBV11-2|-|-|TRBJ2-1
TGTGCCAGCAGCACTCACAGTGGCGATGAGCAGTTCTTC
CASSTHSGDEQFF
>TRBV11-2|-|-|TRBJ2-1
TGTGCCAGCAGCCCAAGACCTGGACTATTGGGGGGTGAGCAGTTCTTC
CASSPRPGLLGGEQFF
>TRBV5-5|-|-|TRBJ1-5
TGTGCCAGCAGCTTGTTAGTTAGCAATCAGCCCCAGCATTTT
CASSLLVSNQPQHF
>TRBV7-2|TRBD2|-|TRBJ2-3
TGTGCCAGCAGCTTAAGGGGGCTAGCGGGAGGACCAGATACGCAGTATTTT
CASSLRGLAGGPDTQYF
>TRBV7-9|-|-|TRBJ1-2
TGTGCCAGCAGTTCTTACCCCAGGGGCGGGTATGGCTACACCTTC
CASSSYPRGGYGYTF
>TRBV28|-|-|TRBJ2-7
TGTGCCACAGCAGGAGCACGGAGGGTCTACGAGCAGTACTTC
CATAGARRVYEQYF
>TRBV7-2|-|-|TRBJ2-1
TGTGCCAGCAGCTTAGTCGGATCGGGGGTATACAATGAGCAGTTCTTC
CASSLVGSGVYNEQFF
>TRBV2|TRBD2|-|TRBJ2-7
TGTGCCAGCAGAGGCGGGAGTGCCTACGAGCAGTACTTC
CASRGGSAYEQYF
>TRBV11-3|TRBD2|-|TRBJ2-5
TGTGCCAGCAGCCAGGTAGCGGGAGGGACCCAGTACTTC
CASSQVAGGTQYF
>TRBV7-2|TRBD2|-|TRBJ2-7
TGTGCCAGCAGCTCACCGACTAGCGGGAGAGTTTACGAGCAGTACTTC
CASSSPTSGRVYEQYF
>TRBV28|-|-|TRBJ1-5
TGTGCCAGCAGGCCGAATGGGTTGGGAGCCCAGCATTTT
CASRPNGLGAQHF
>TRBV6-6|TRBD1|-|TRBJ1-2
TGTGCCAGCAGTCCCCACCTCCAAGACAGGGATAATGGCTACACCTTC
CASSPHLQDRDNGYTF
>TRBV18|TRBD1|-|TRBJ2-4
TGTGCCAGCTCACTCGACAGGGTAGGAGCCAAAAACATTCAGTACTTC
CASSLDRVGAKNIQYF
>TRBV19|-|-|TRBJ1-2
TGTGCCAGTAGCGCGGACAGACGGCTCTATGGCTACACCTTC
CASSADRRLYGYTF
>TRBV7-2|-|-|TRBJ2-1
TGTGCCAGCAGCCGGGAGGACAGATACAATGAGCAGTTCTTC
CASSREDRYNEQFF
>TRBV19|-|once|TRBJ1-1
TGTGCCAGTAGTATAGGCCCGCGAACTGAAGCTTTCTTT
CASSIGPRTEAFF
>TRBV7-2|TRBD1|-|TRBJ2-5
TGTGCCAGCAGCCCCCGCCGGACAGGGAAAGAGACCCAGTACTTC
CASSPRRTGKETQYF
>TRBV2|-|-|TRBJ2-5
TGTGCCAGCAGTGAGGAGACAGCGTACCAAGAGACCCAGTACTTC
CASSEETAYQETQYF
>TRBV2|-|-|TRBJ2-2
TGTGCCGTACAGACAGGACCAGGTGACACCGGGGAGCTGTTTTTT
CAVQTGPGDTGELFF
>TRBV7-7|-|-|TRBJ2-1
TGTGCTAGCAGCTTAGGGCCAGTGGATGAGCAGTTCTTC
CASSLGPVDEQFF
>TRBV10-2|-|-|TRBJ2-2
TGCGCCAGTATGGGACTGTTGAACACCGGGGAGCTGTTTTTT
CASMGLLNTGELFF
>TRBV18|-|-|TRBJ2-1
TGTGCCAGCTCACTCCAGGGCAATGAGCAGTTCTTC
CASSLQGNEQFF
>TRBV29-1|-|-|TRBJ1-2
TGCAGCGTTGGGGCTGGAAACTATGGCTACACCTTC
CSVGAGNYGYTF
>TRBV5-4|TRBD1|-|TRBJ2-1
TGTGCCAGCAGACGGACAGGGGGTAATGAGCAGTTCTTC
CASRRTGGNEQFF
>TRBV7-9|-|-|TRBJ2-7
TGTGCCAGCAGCCGGGGCTACGAGCAGTACTTC
CASSRGYEQYF
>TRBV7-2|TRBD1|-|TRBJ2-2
TGTGCCAGCAGCCCCATTGGACAGGGCGGGGAGCTGTTTTTT
CASSPIGQGGELFF